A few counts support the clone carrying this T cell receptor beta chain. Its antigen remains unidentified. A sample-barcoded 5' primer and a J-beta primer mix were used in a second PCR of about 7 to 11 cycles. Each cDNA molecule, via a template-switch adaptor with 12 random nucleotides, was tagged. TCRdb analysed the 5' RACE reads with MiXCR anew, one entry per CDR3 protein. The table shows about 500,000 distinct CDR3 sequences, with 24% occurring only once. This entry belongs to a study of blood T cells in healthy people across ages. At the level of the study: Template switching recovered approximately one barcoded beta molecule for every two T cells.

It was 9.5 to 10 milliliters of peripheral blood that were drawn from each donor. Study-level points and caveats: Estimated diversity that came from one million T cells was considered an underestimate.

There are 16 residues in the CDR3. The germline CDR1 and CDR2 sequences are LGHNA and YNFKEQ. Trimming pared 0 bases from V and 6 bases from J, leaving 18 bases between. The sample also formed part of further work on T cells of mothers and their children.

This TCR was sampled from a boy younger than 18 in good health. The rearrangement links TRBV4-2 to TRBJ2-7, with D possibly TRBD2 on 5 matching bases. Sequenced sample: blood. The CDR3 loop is CASSQDFAEPRGEQYF. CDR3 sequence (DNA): TGTGCCAGCAGCCAAGATTTCGCGGAGCCTCGGGGCGAGCAGTACTTC.